Below are 9 T cell receptor beta chains sequenced from a single sample in a study of cytomegalovirus exposure and HLA in healthy donors. The study ran its PCR with 60 Vbeta and 13 Jbeta primers. Here immunoSEQ multiplex PCR was the method, and the copy in TCRdb shows in-frame clones only, minus some. The profile shows roughly 120,000 clones, less than 80% of them singletons. Sequencing input: PBMCs. These receptors all come from a woman between 40 and 50 years old in good health and CMV-seropositive.

The chain links TRBV10-3 to TRBJ2-7, with D maybe TRBD1 (5 bases). This CDR3 spans 14 amino acids. V lost 2 bases, J lost 3 bases, and 11 bases lay in between. Germline V CDR1 and CDR2: ENHRY, SYGVKD. The CDR3 protein is CAISESGAFYEQYF. CDR3 in DNA: TGTGCCATCAGTGAGAGTGGGGCGTTCTACGAGCAGTACTTC.

This chain links TRBV7-9 with TRBJ2-5; TRBD1 matches at 9 bases. V shed 3 bases, J shed 5 bases, and the junction held 7 bases outside the gene matches. This CDR3 contains 15 residues. Germline CDR1 reads SEHNR; CDR2 reads FQNEAQ (reference sequence). CDR3 in DNA: TGTGCCAGCAGCTTGAGGGGGACAGGGCCCGAGACCCAGTACTTC. This encodes CASSLRGTGPETQYF. Full variable domain (missing parts from reference TRBV7-9 and TRBJ2-5): DTGVSQNPRHKITKRGQNVTFRCDPISEHNRLYWYRQTLGQGPEFLTYFQNEAQLEKSRLLSDRFSAERPKGSFSTLEIQRTEQGDSAMYLCASSLRGTGPETQYFGPGTRLLVL.

This chain links TRBV18 with TRBJ2-6, with a tentative D call TRBD1 (6 bases). Per germline, CDR1 KGHSH and CDR2 LQKENI. This CDR3 has 18 amino acids. V lost 3 bases and J 0 bases, leaving 15 bases between the germline ends. In DNA, the CDR3 is TGTGCCAGCTCACCCATCACAGGGCCGTCCTCTGGGGCCAACGTCCTGACTTTC. Translation: CASSPITGPSSGANVLTF. The variable domain in full, completed from reference TRBV18 and TRBJ2-6, reads NAGVMQNPRHLVRRRGQEARLRCSPMKGHSHVYWYRQLPEEGLKFMVYLQKENIIDESGMPKERFSAEFPKEGPSILRIQQVVRGDSAAYFCASSPITGPSSGANVLTFGAGSRLTVL.

The chain has TRBV19 and TRBJ1-5; a possible D gene is TRBD1 (5 bases). There are 16 residues in the CDR3. Trimming shortened V by 7 bases and J by 2 bases, and 18 bases separated the two germline ends. Germline V lookup: CDR1 LNHDA, CDR2 SQIVND (reference sequence). CDR3 sequence: CASTGIRGTGNQPQHF. The CDR3 DNA is TGTGCCAGTACAGGGATTAGAGGAACGGGCAATCAGCCCCAGCATTTT.

The chain has TRBV5-4 and TRBJ2-2; perhaps TRBD2 as D (6 bases). The CDR3 runs 15 residues. Germline-derived CDR1 and CDR2 are SGHNT and YYREEE (reference sequence). The V end was cut by 3 bases, the J end by 1 base, with 10 bases between. The CDR3 reads CASSSGLLNTGELFF. CDR3 DNA sequence: TGTGCCAGCAGCTCGGGACTCCTGAACACCGGGGAGCTGTTTTTT.

This clone turned up a few times. This chain uses TRBV19 with TRBJ1-5; D is ambiguous. Germline CDR1 reads LNHDA; CDR2 reads SQIVND (reference sequence). Trimming took 3 bases from V and 1 from J, leaving 13 bases between them. The CDR3 is 16 amino acids. The CDR3 sequence: CASSMLVTRSNQPQHF. The CDR3 bases are TGTGCCAGTAGTATGTTGGTGACAAGAAGCAATCAGCCCCAGCATTTT.

This sequence joins TRBV7-9 and TRBJ2-3; 7 nucleotides agree with TRBD2. In germline, CDR1 is SEHNR, CDR2 FQNEAQ (reference sequence). The CDR3 has 13 amino acids. V shed 2 bases and J 4 bases; nucleotides not matched to a gene: 0. CDR3 loop: CASSLLAADTQYF. Here the CDR3 DNA reads TGTGCCAGCAGCTTACTAGCGGCAGATACGCAGTATTTT.

The rearrangement links TRBV7-9 to TRBJ1-1; 8 bases are shared with TRBD1. Per germline, CDR1 SEHNR and CDR2 FQNEAQ (reference sequence). V trimming: 4 bases; J trimming: 3 bases; junction bases outside the gene matches: 10. The CDR3 is 16 residues long. The CDR3 DNA reads as TGTGCCAGCAGCTCCTCTAGACAGGGGATAGACACTGAAGCTTTCTTT. Amino acid sequence: CASSSSRQGIDTEAFF.

The V call is TRBV6-1, the J call TRBJ2-3; 9 positions match TRBD2. CDR1 MNHNS and CDR2 SASEGT come from the germline V gene. The CDR3 has 21 amino acids. After removal of 2 bases from V and 0 bases from J, the junction contained 18 bases not matched to a gene. As DNA, the CDR3 is TGTGCCAGCAGTGAACAGTCGGTCAGGCTGGGGCTAGCGGGAAGCACAGATACGCAGTATTTT. Translated: CASSEQSVRLGLAGSTDTQYF.